This is a list of T cell receptor beta chains from one sample in a study of blood T cell repertoires in COVID-19. TCRdb keeps only in-frame clones here, not all; method: immunoSEQ multiplex PCR. The repertoire has 160,000 or so clones, around four fifths of them found once; the top ten carry roughly a tenth. Material: peripheral blood. These receptors were taken from a human donor in a cohort sampled during active COVID-19. Each CDR3 is given with its conserved first and last residue. The D gene is left open where the match is weak. The size of a clone is reported for some rows only, either as once, few or many, or as a class for expanded clones.

DNA: TGTGCCAGCATCCGGGACAGGGCTATGAACACTGAAGCTTTCTTT
CDR3: CASIRDRAMNTEAFF
J: TRBJ1-1
size: once
V: TRBV18
D: TRBD1

DNA: TGTGCCAGCAGCTTTGGTTCCGGGACCTACGAGCAGTACTTC
CDR3: CASSFGSGTYEQYF
J: TRBJ2-7
size: NA
V: TRBV13
D: NA

DNA: TGTGCCAGCAGCCAAGCCCAACCGGGACAGGGAACAGATACGCAGTATTTT
CDR3: CASSQAQPGQGTDTQYF
J: TRBJ2-3
size: NA
V: TRBV3-1/TRBV3-2
D: TRBD1

DNA: TGTGCCAGCAGCTTAAGGACAGACAATGAGCAGTTCTTC
CDR3: CASSLRTDNEQFF
J: TRBJ2-1
size: NA
V: TRBV11-3
D: NA

DNA: TGTGCCAGCAGCCGTACTAGAGCGGGTCCGAATGAGCAGTTCTTC
CDR3: CASSRTRAGPNEQFF
J: TRBJ2-1
size: NA
V: TRBV11-3
D: NA

DNA: TGTGCCAGCAGCTTAGCCCTGGCGGGGAACGACGGGGAGCTGTTTTTT
CDR3: CASSLALAGNDGELFF
J: TRBJ2-2
size: NA
V: TRBV11-2
D: NA

DNA: TGCGCCAGCAGCTTATCAGGACAGGGGAACACTGAAGCTTTCTTT
CDR3: CASSLSGQGNTEAFF
J: TRBJ1-1
size: NA
V: TRBV5-1
D: TRBD1

DNA: TGTGCCAGCAGCTTACTGGACACCTACGAGCAGTACTTC
CDR3: CASSLLDTYEQYF
J: TRBJ2-7
size: NA
V: TRBV11-3
D: NA

DNA: TGTGCCAGCAGCCGCCGGGGGGCTGGAAACACCATATATTTT
CDR3: CASSRRGAGNTIYF
J: TRBJ1-3
size: NA
V: TRBV6-5
D: NA

DNA: TGCAGTGCTAGAGAACAAAGTGAGCAGTACTTC
CDR3: CSAREQSEQYF
J: TRBJ2-7
size: NA
V: TRBV20-1
D: NA

DNA: TGTGCCAGCAGACCATCAGACAGCAGGAACACTGAAGCTTTCTTT
CDR3: CASRPSDSRNTEAFF
J: TRBJ1-1
size: NA
V: TRBV7-3
D: NA

DNA: TGTGCCAGTAGTGAGCAGGGCGGTGAGACCCAGTACTTC
CDR3: CASSEQGGETQYF
J: TRBJ2-5
size: NA
V: TRBV19
D: NA

DNA: TGTGCCAGCAGTCCTCTCCCGGGGCGGGGGAAAATCAATGAGCAGTTCTTC
CDR3: CASSPLPGRGKINEQFF
J: TRBJ2-1
size: NA
V: TRBV6-4
D: TRBD2

DNA: TGCGCCAGCAGCCAAGATCAGACAGGGGGTCCCTACGAGCAGTACTTC
CDR3: CASSQDQTGGPYEQYF
J: TRBJ2-7
size: NA
V: TRBV4-1
D: TRBD1

DNA: TGTGCCAGCTCACCAACGGAGGACAATGAGCAGTTCTTC
CDR3: CASSPTEDNEQFF
J: TRBJ2-1
size: NA
V: TRBV18
D: NA

DNA: TGCGCCAGCAGGGCGGGGAGCACAGATACGCAGTATTTT
CDR3: CASRAGSTDTQYF
J: TRBJ2-3
size: NA
V: TRBV10-2
D: NA

DNA: TGTGCCAGCAGTTGGGCAGGGATGAACACTGAAGCTTTCTTT
CDR3: CASSWAGMNTEAFF
J: TRBJ1-1
size: NA
V: TRBV6-1
D: NA

DNA: TGTGCCAGCTCACCCCGAGGCCCCCACCGAGGAGAGACCCAGTACTTC
CDR3: CASSPRGPHRGETQYF
J: TRBJ2-5
size: NA
V: TRBV18
D: NA

DNA: TGTGCCAGCAGCTCACGGACAGGGAGTCGAGAGACCCAGTACTTC
CDR3: CASSSRTGSRETQYF
J: TRBJ2-5
size: NA
V: TRBV3-1/TRBV3-2
D: TRBD1

DNA: TGTGCCAGCAGTGACCCCCCGGTGCCCCTAACACAGGCGACACACACCGGGGAGCTGTTTTTT
CDR3: CASSDPPVPLTQATHTGELFF
J: TRBJ2-2
size: NA
V: TRBV6-4
D: NA

DNA: TGTGCCAGCTCCCCCACCCCTCGGGGACAGGGGGCCTGGAGCTACGAGCAGTACTTC
CDR3: CASSPTPRGQGAWSYEQYF
J: TRBJ2-7
size: NA
V: TRBV18
D: TRBD1

DNA: TGTGCCAGCAGCCCTGCCGGTTTGCTAGCGGACCAGTTCTTC
CDR3: CASSPAGLLADQFF
J: TRBJ2-1
size: few
V: TRBV11-3
D: TRBD2

DNA: TGTGCCAGCAGTAGTCGCGGGGGGGCGGATGAGCAGTTCTTC
CDR3: CASSSRGGADEQFF
J: TRBJ2-1
size: once
V: TRBV27
D: TRBD2

DNA: TGCGCCAGCAGCCAGGACAGCCCGAACACCGGGGAGCTGTTTTTT
CDR3: CASSQDSPNTGELFF
J: TRBJ2-2
size: few
V: TRBV5-1
D: NA

DNA: TGTGCCAGCAGTCCCCTGACTAGCGGGACCTACAATGAGCAGTTCTTC
CDR3: CASSPLTSGTYNEQFF
J: TRBJ2-1
size: NA
V: TRBV6-2/TRBV6-3
D: TRBD2

DNA: TGTGCCAGCAGTTATGGGACAGGGAATAGGTACGAGCAGTACTTC
CDR3: CASSYGTGNRYEQYF
J: TRBJ2-7
size: NA
V: TRBV6-5
D: TRBD1

DNA: TGTGCCAGCAGTCGTACGGACATTCAAGGTGGGGCCAACGTCCTGACTTTC
CDR3: CASSRTDIQGGANVLTF
J: TRBJ2-6
size: NA
V: TRBV27
D: NA

DNA: TGCGCCAGCAGCTTGGCCTTAGACAGACCCTACGAGCAGTACTTC
CDR3: CASSLALDRPYEQYF
J: TRBJ2-7
size: NA
V: TRBV5-1
D: NA

DNA: TGTGCCAGCAGCTTAGCTTCCAGCGGGAGGGGTCAAGAGACCCAGTACTTC
CDR3: CASSLASSGRGQETQYF
J: TRBJ2-5
size: NA
V: TRBV7-2
D: TRBD2

DNA: TGTGCCAGCAGCCCCTCAGGGCTCTTTCCTCAGCCCCAGCATTTT
CDR3: CASSPSGLFPQPQHF
J: TRBJ1-5
size: once
V: TRBV6-5
D: NA

DNA: TGTGCCAGCAGCCTGGACAGGGTGGTGTTTTTT
CDR3: CASSLDRVVFF
J: TRBJ1-4
size: NA
V: TRBV11-2
D: TRBD1

DNA: TGTGCCAGCAGCCCTAGGCCGGAGAGCTCCTACGAGCAGTACTTC
CDR3: CASSPRPESSYEQYF
J: TRBJ2-7
size: few
V: TRBV7-9
D: NA

DNA: TGTGCCAGCTCACCCCTGACAGGGGGCACGGACACTGAAGCTTTCTTT
CDR3: CASSPLTGGTDTEAFF
J: TRBJ1-1
size: NA
V: TRBV18
D: TRBD1

DNA: TGTGCCAGCAGCCGGACAAGAAACACCGGGGAGCTGTTTTTT
CDR3: CASSRTRNTGELFF
J: TRBJ2-2
size: NA
V: TRBV5-8
D: NA

DNA: TGTGCCAGCAGTTTTCTCGGGGGTGGTCAGCCCCAGCATTTT
CDR3: CASSFLGGGQPQHF
J: TRBJ1-5
size: NA
V: TRBV27
D: NA

DNA: TGTGCCAGCAGTTTCCAGGGAAATGGCTACACCTTC
CDR3: CASSFQGNGYTF
J: TRBJ1-2
size: few
V: TRBV28
D: NA

DNA: TGTGCCAGCAGTTCAGGAGGGGCGTTCAACTATGGCTACACCTTC
CDR3: CASSSGGAFNYGYTF
J: TRBJ1-2
size: NA
V: TRBV27
D: NA

DNA: TGTGCCAGCAGCGTAGAGGGGGTTAGGACAGATACGCAGTATTTT
CDR3: CASSVEGVRTDTQYF
J: TRBJ2-3
size: once
V: TRBV9
D: NA

DNA: TGTGCCAGCAGCAAAGATGAGGGGGAGGGCCTTAACTATGGCTACACCTTC
CDR3: CASSKDEGEGLNYGYTF
J: TRBJ1-2
size: NA
V: TRBV21-1
D: NA

DNA: TGTGCCAGCAGATACCATAGCGGGGGGGCTTCAGATACGCAGTATTTT
CDR3: CASRYHSGGASDTQYF
J: TRBJ2-3
size: once
V: TRBV6-2/TRBV6-3
D: TRBD2

DNA: TGTGCCAGCAGTACCCTGAGGGCCGGACTGGCTTCCTACAATGAGCAGTTCTTC
CDR3: CASSTLRAGLASYNEQFF
J: TRBJ2-1
size: NA
V: TRBV28
D: NA

DNA: TGTGCCAGCAGCCCTAACAGGGAGAGCTCCTACAATGAGCAGTTCTTC
CDR3: CASSPNRESSYNEQFF
J: TRBJ2-1
size: NA
V: TRBV7-9
D: NA

DNA: TGTGCCAGCGCCGGACAGGGTCGAGAGACCCAGTACTTC
CDR3: CASAGQGRETQYF
J: TRBJ2-5
size: NA
V: TRBV2
D: TRBD1

DNA: TGCGCCAGCAGCCAAGAATATTCACAACCGGCTTTCTTT
CDR3: CASSQEYSQPAFF
J: TRBJ1-1
size: NA
V: TRBV4-3
D: NA

DNA: TGTGCCACCAGGCGAGACAGGGTTTACAATGAGCAGTTCTTC
CDR3: CATRRDRVYNEQFF
J: TRBJ2-1
size: few
V: TRBV15
D: TRBD1

DNA: TGTGCCAGCATCCTAGGTATAGGGGAGGGCTATGGCTACACCTTC
CDR3: CASILGIGEGYGYTF
J: TRBJ1-2
size: NA
V: TRBV6-5
D: NA

DNA: TGTGCCAGCAGTTTCGAGGACGGGGAGCTGTTTTTT
CDR3: CASSFEDGELFF
J: TRBJ2-2
size: NA
V: TRBV27
D: NA

DNA: TGTGCCAGCAGCTTGGCGGTCTCCTACGAGCAGTACTTC
CDR3: CASSLAVSYEQYF
J: TRBJ2-7
size: once
V: TRBV5-5
D: NA

DNA: TGTGCCAGCAGCTTGGCGGGAGAGGGCGGAGAGACCCAGTACTTC
CDR3: CASSLAGEGGETQYF
J: TRBJ2-5
size: few
V: TRBV5-5
D: NA

DNA: TGTGCCAGCAGCGTATCCCAGGCCCCCTATTACGAGCAGTACTTC
CDR3: CASSVSQAPYYEQYF
J: TRBJ2-7
size: NA
V: TRBV9
D: NA

DNA: TGTGCCAGCAGCCAAGGGACTAGCAATGAGCAGTTCTTC
CDR3: CASSQGTSNEQFF
J: TRBJ2-1
size: NA
V: TRBV3-1/TRBV3-2
D: TRBD2

DNA: TGTGCCAGCGGGCGGGATACCCAAGAGACCCAGTACTTC
CDR3: CASGRDTQETQYF
J: TRBJ2-5
size: NA
V: TRBV2
D: NA

DNA: TGCGCCAGCAACTTGGCACAGGAGAACACCGGGGAGCTGTTTTTT
CDR3: CASNLAQENTGELFF
J: TRBJ2-2
size: NA
V: TRBV5-1
D: NA

DNA: TGTGCCAGCAGTTACGGCCTGTCGAGGGTTGACAATGAGCAGTTCTTC
CDR3: CASSYGLSRVDNEQFF
J: TRBJ2-1
size: NA
V: TRBV6-6
D: NA

DNA: TGTGCTAGTGGTTTGGCGCAGGTCATCCAAGAGACCCAGTACTTC
CDR3: CASGLAQVIQETQYF
J: TRBJ2-5
size: once
V: TRBV12-5
D: NA

DNA: TGTGCCAGCAGTTTGGACAGGGGGACTGAGCAGTTCTTC
CDR3: CASSLDRGTEQFF
J: TRBJ2-1
size: NA
V: TRBV6-4
D: TRBD1